These 21 T cell receptor beta chains came from one sample sequenced in a study of CXCR3-negative and CXCR3-positive naive CD8 T cells. Their recognized antigens are unknown. Whole-study findings and limits: The TRB CDR3s that CXCR3-positive naive cells carried were more hydrophobic than those of CXCR3-negative naive cells.

UMI-labeled 5' RACE TRB cDNA libraries were prepared from the cells. TCRdb reanalyzed the 5' RACE reads and collapses them to one entry per CDR3 protein, without DNA. The table lists roughly 55,000 distinct CDR3 sequences. Specimen: naive CXCR3+ CD8+ T cells from blood. Regarding subset: CD45RO-CCR7+CD27+CD95- naive CD8+ T cells expressing CXCR3 (TNR3+). The receptors were gathered from a human donor in good health. Some clones in this sample may be carry-over from other donors' samples.

The rearrangement joins TRBV7-8 to TRBJ1-4; the TRBD1 assignment by TCRdb is unverifiable without DNA. In germline, CDR1 is SGHVS, CDR2 FQNEAQ. The CDR3 spans 17 residues. This CDR3 reads CASSSGTYGVMMGKLFF.

The gene calls are TRBV14 and TRBJ2-1; as DNA is missing, the TRBD2 call by TCRdb cannot be tested. Germline CDR1 reads SGHDN; CDR2 reads FVKESK. The CDR3 extends over 14 amino acids. This CDR3 reads CASSHLLAFHEQFF. Filled out from reference TRBV14 and TRBJ2-1, the complete variable domain reads EAGVTQFPSHSVIEKGQTVTLRCDPISGHDNLYWYRRVMGKEIKFLLHFVKESKQDESGMPNNRFLAERTGGTYSTLKVQPAELEDSGVYFCASSHLLAFHEQFFGPGTRLTVL.

The V call is TRBV6-2 or TRBV6-3, the J call TRBJ2-1; with no DNA, the TCRdb D assignment of TRBD2 cannot be verified. Per germline, CDR1 MNHEY and CDR2 SVGEGT. This CDR3 contains 17 residues. This chain's CDR3 is CASSYSPIGPDYNEQFF.

This CDR3 reads CATSDAGGIGNEQFF. The V and J genes are TRBV24-1 and TRBJ2-1; the D gene TCRdb calls, TRBD1, cannot be checked with no DNA. The CDR3 loop spans 15 amino acids. CDR1 KGHDR and CDR2 SFDVKD come from the germline V gene.

This chain uses TRBV27 with TRBJ2-7; TCRdb indicates TRBD1, and absent DNA this call remains unverified. Per germline, CDR1 MNHEY and CDR2 SMNVEV (reference sequence). The CDR3 consists of 16 residues. CDR3 residues: CASSLPGQGIDYEQYF.

V gene TRBV29-1 combines with J gene TRBJ2-3; TCRdb returns TRBD1, unconfirmable since there is no DNA. This CDR3 is 18 amino acids long. CDR1 SQVTM and CDR2 ANQGSEA come from the germline V gene. The CDR3 sequence: CSVEGRTGGDRGTDTQYF.

This chain uses TRBV15 with TRBJ2-3; TCRdb returns TRBD2, unconfirmable since there is no DNA. There are 14 residues in the CDR3. Germline V lookup: CDR1 LNHNV, CDR2 YYDKDF (reference sequence). CDR3 protein: CATFSGGSTDTQYF. The complete variable domain, with remaining parts taken from reference TRBV15 and TRBJ2-3, reads DAMVIQNPRYQVTQFGKPVTLSCSQTLNHNVMYWYQQKSSQAPKLLFHYYDKDFNNEADTPDNFQSRRPNTSFCFLDIRSPGLGDTAMYLCATFSGGSTDTQYFGPGTRLTVL.

The gene calls are TRBV12-5 and TRBJ1-2; TCRdb names TRBD1, which stays unverified in the absence of DNA. Germline V gives CDR1 LGHNT, CDR2 FRNRAP. CDR3 length: 16 residues. CDR3: CASVKTPGQEAYGYTF.

J is TRBJ2-5 and V is TRBV12-3 or TRBV12-4; checking the TCRdb D call of TRBD1 is not possible without DNA. The CDR3 has 15 amino acids. The chain's CDR3 is CASSLPSGGGETQYF.

The chain couples TRBV29-1 to TRBJ2-2; TCRdb proposes TRBD1, but this gene call is untestable without DNA. CDR3 length: 12 residues. Per the germline V gene, CDR1 is SQVTM and CDR2 is ANQGSEA. The CDR3 spells CSVTGNTGELFF.

The chain couples TRBV6-5 to TRBJ2-7. Germline V gene data show CDR1 as MNHEY and CDR2 as SVGAGI. The CDR3 extends over 14 amino acids. The CDR3 here is CASSPSAPWNEQYF.

The rearrangement joins TRBV24-1 to TRBJ2-3. Germline V CDR1 and CDR2: KGHDR, SFDVKD. The CDR3 sequence is 15 residues long. The chain's CDR3 is CATSDGSYSTDTQYF.

V usage is TRBV13 and J usage is TRBJ2-6; TCRdb indicates TRBD2, and absent DNA this call remains unverified. In germline, CDR1 is PRHDT, CDR2 FYEKMQ (reference sequence). There are 15 residues in the CDR3. CDR3 residues: CASRGGASGANVLTF.

The chain is built from TRBV7-9 and TRBJ1-1; the TCRdb D gene call, TRBD1, has no DNA to confirm it. Germline V gene data show CDR1 as SEHNR and CDR2 as FQNEAQ (reference sequence). The CDR3 runs to 15 residues. The CDR3 sequence is CASSLAGASNTEAFF.

The rearrangement joins TRBV20-1 to TRBJ2-1. This CDR3 contains 15 residues. CDR1 is DFQATT and CDR2 is SNEGSKA in the germline V gene (reference sequence). CDR3 sequence: CSAKDLPSSYNEQFF.

V and J are TRBV9 and TRBJ2-1; TCRdb proposes TRBD1, but this gene call is untestable without DNA. The CDR3 has 16 amino acids. The germline CDR1 and CDR2 sequences are SGDLS and YYNGEE. The CDR3 reads CASSSRLGPIANEQFF.

The rearrangement links TRBV10-3 to TRBJ2-7. The length of the CDR3 is 15 residues. CDR1 is ENHRY, CDR2 SYGVKD, per germline. CDR3 residues: CAISETDTSTYEQYF.

This chain links TRBV4-3 with TRBJ1-5. The germline CDR1 and CDR2 sequences are LGHNA and YSLEER. This CDR3 contains 15 residues. CDR3 loop: CASSQDRSLNQPQHF.

CDR3: CASSPGAGSYEQYF. The rearrangement links TRBV3-1 to TRBJ2-7; TCRdb's D gene call, TRBD1, goes unchecked for lack of DNA. CDR1 and CDR2 (germline): LGHDT, YNNKEL (reference sequence). The CDR3 is 14 amino acids.

This rearrangement joins TRBV21-1 to TRBJ2-5; TCRdb selects TRBD2, and the lack of DNA leaves this call unchecked. TRBV21-1 represents a pseudogene. CDR3 length equals 16 residues. This CDR3 reads CASSKDRDLTQETQYF.

The chain is built from TRBV20-1 and TRBJ2-3. Germline CDR1 DFQATT, CDR2 SNEGSKA (reference sequence). CDR3 length: 13 residues. The CDR3 here is CSARDYRGQKQYF.